This T cell receptor beta chain was documented in a study of response to subunit inactivated influenza vaccine. General observations from the study: Few additional T cells are recruited per seasonal influenza vaccination, authors suggested.

Unmatched junction bases numbered 15, after V lost 5 bases and J lost 6 bases. The CDR3 runs to 16 residues. CDR1 is MNHEY and CDR2 is SMNVEV in the germline V gene (reference sequence). A note on this clonotype: Its antigen is currently unknown.

Via MiXCR, TCRdb re-called the RT-PCR reads, giving one row per CDR3 protein. The sample lists approximately 490,000 distinct CDR3 sequences, 6.5% to 8% occurring once. This clonotype originated in a man aged 50-75 years who received an inactivated influenza vaccine. The chain has TRBV27 and TRBJ2-7; 8 nucleotides align to TRBD1. Sequencing used PBMCs from blood, obtained roughly 24 months after vaccination. The CDR3: CASSILKAQGQAEQYF. CDR3 nucleotides: TGTGCCAGCAGTATCCTCAAAGCTCAGGGACAGGCCGAGCAGTACTTC.